This T cell receptor (beta chain) comes out of a study of blood T cell repertoires in COVID-19. Study at large: From T cells, B-cell-depleted T cells, or PBMCs came the material, which was cDNA or gDNA.

Germline-derived CDR1 and CDR2 are SGHNT and YYREEE (reference sequence). The CDR3 runs to 15 residues. Ages ranged from about 18 to 89 years, with residence in some 25 US areas. Original handling: It was from reference gene primer amplification that nucleated cell counts were estimated. TCRdb's table, derived via immunoSEQ multiplex PCR, lists solely in-frame clones and lacks some. Clonal size and the V and J genes are those of that table, whereas D and trimming came from the DNA. The table includes 200,000 to 250,000 clones, 75% to 90% detected once. In the case of this clone: A read error may be the cause here, since a much bigger clone is one base away. Other DNA sequences in this sample translate to the same CDR3.

V is TRBV5-4 and J is TRBJ2-2, with 7 nucleotides matching TRBD1. The origin of this receptor is a woman aged 25 to 39 who had been exposed to COVID-19. Sequencing input: PBMCs or T cells enriched from blood (not recorded which). In nucleotides, the CDR3 is TGTGCCAGCAGCCTGCGACAGGGAGCCACCGGGGAGCTGTTTTTC. It is translated as CASSLRQGATGELFF.